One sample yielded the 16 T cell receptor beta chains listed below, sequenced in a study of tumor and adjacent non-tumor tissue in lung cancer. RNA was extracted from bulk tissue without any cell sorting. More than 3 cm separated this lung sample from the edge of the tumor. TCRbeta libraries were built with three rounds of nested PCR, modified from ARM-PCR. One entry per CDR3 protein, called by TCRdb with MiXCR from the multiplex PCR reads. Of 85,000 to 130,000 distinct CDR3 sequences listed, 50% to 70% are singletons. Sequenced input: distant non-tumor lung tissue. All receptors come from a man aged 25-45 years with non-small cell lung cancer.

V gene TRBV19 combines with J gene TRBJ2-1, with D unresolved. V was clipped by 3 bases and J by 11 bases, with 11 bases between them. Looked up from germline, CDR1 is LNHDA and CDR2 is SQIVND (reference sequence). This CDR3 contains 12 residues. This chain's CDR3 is CASSIPTDKQFF. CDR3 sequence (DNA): TGTGCCAGTAGTATTCCTACCGATAAGCAGTTCTTC.

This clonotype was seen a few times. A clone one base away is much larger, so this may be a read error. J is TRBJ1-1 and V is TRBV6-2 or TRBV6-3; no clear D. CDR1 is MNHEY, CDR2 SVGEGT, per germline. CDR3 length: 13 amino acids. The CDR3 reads CASNGYPNTEALF. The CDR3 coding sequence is TGTGCCAGCAATGGATACCCGAACACTGAAGCTCTCTTT.

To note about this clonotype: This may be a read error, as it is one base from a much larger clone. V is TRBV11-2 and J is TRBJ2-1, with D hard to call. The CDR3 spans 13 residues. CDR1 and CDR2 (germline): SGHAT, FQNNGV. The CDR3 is CVSNFRQDNEQFF. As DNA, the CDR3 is TGTGTCAGCAACTTTAGGCAAGACAATGAGCAGTTCTTC.

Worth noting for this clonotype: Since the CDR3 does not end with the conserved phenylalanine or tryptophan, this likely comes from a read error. In DNA form, the CDR3 reads TGCAGCGTTCGACCGGGACAAGGCGGCAATGAGCAGTTCTCC. Its protein product is CSVRPGQGGNEQFS. The rearrangement links TRBV29-1 to TRBJ2-1; TRBD1 might be the D (6 bases). There are 14 residues in the CDR3. Germline-derived CDR1 and CDR2 are SQVTM and ANQGSEA. V was shortened by 5 bases and J by 6 bases, with 17 bases between the two germline ends.

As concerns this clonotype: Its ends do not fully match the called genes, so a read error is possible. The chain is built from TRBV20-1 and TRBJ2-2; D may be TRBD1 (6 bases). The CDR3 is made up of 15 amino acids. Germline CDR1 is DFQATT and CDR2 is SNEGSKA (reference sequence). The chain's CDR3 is CSARDGDQVAGEPFF. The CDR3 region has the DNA TGCAGTGCTAGAGATGGGGACCAGGTAGCAGGGGAGCCGTTTTTT.

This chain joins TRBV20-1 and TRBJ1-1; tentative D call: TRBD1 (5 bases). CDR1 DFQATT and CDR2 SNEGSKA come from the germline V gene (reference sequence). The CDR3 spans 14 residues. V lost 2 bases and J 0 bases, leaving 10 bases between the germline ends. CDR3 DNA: TGCAGTGCTAGACGCGACAGACTGAACACTGAAGCTTTCTTT. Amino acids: CSARRDRLNTEAFF.

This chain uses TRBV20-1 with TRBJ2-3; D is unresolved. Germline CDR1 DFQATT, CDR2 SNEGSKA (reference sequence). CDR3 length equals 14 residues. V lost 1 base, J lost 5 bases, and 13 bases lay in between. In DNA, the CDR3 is TGCAGTGCTAGAGTGGGCAGTCTGGGAGATACGCAGTATTTT. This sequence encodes CSARVGSLGDTQYF.

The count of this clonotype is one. CDR3 amino acids: CAIVEKGGGLGGELFF. In DNA, the CDR3 is TGTGCCATCGTTGAGAAAGGAGGGGGTTTAGGAGGGGAGCTGTTTTTT. The J gene is TRBJ2-2, the V gene TRBV10-3; D assignment may be TRBD1 or TRBD2 (6 bases each). The germline V gene has CDR1 ENHRY and CDR2 SYGVKD. The germline V and J ends were trimmed by 8 bases and 8 bases, with 24 bases remaining between them. CDR3 length: 16 residues.

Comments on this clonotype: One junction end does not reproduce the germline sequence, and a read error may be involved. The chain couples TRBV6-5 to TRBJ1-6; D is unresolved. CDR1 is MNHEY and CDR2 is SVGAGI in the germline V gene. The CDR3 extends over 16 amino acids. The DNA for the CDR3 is TGTGCCAGCAGTTTAAAAGTATCCTGTTATAATTCACGCCTCCACTTT. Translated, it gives CASSLKVSCYNSRLHF.

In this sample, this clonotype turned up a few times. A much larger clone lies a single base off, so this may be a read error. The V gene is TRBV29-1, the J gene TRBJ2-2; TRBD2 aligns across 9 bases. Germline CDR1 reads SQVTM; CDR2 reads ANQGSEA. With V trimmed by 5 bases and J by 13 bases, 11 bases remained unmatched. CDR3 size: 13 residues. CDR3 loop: CSVIIYSGGRLFF. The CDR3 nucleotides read TGCAGCGTTATAATCTATAGCGGGGGAAGGCTGTTTTTT.

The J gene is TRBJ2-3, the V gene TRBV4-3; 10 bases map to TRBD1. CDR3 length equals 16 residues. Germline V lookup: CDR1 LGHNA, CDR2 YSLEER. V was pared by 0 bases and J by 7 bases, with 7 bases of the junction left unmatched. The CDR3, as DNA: TGCGCCAGCAGCCAAGATTCGACAGGGGGCGGCTATACGCAGTATTTT. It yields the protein CASSQDSTGGGYTQYF.

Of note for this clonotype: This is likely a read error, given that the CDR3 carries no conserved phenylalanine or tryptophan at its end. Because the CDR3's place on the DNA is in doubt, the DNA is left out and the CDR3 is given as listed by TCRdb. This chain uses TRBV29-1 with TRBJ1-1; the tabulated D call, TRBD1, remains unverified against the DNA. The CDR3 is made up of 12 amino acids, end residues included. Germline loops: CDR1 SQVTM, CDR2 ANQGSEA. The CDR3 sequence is CSVVGTPYEAFL.

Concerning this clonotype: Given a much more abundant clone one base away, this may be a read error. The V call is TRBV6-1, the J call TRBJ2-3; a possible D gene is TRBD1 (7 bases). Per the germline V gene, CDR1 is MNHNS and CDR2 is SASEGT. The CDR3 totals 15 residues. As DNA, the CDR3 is TGTGCCATCAGTGAATGGAGGGGGCAGGGAGATACGCAGTATTTT. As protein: CAISEWRGQGDTQYF.

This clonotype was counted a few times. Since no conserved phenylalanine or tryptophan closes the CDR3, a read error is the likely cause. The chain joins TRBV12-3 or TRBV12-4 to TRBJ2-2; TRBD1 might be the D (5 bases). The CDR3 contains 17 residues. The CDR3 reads CASSSGKARAFTGELFC. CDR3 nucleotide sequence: TGTGCCAGTAGTTCAGGGAAGGCAAGGGCTTTTACCGGGGAGCTGTTTTGT.

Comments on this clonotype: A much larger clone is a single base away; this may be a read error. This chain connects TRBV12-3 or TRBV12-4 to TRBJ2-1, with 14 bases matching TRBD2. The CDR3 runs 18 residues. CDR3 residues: CASSWTSGGIGTYNERFF. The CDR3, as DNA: TGTGCCAGCAGTTGGACTAGCGGGGGGATTGGGACCTACAATGAGCGGTTCTTC.

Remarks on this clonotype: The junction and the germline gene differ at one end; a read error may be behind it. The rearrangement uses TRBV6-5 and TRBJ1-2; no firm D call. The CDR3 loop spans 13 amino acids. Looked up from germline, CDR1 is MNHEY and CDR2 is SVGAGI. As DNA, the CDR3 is TGTGTCAGCAGTTTCTCGGCGGACTATGGCTACACCTTC. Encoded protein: CVSSFSADYGYTF.